These 21 T cell receptor beta chains share one sample of origin, sequenced in a study of OX40 agonist ivuxolimab in advanced cancers. The protocol was immunoSEQ multiplex PCR, while the TCRdb copy is restricted to in-frame clones and leaves out a portion. In the table there are tens of thousands of clones, more than 85% of which are singletons. The sequencing here drew on CD4+ or CD8+ T cells sorted from blood, taken in a trial of the OX40 agonist ivuxolimab. Every receptor here comes from an adult with an advanced solid tumor such as melanoma, head and neck, liver or kidney cancer.

This clone was counted once. The V and J genes are TRBV6-6 and TRBJ2-7, with 8 bases fitting TRBD1. CDR3 length: 14 amino acids. Germline CDR1 and CDR2: MNHNY and SVGAGI (reference sequence). The V segment lost 6 bases and the J segment 2 bases; nucleotides outside the gene matches: 6. The CDR3 sequence is CASRTTGVAYEQYF. The CDR3 nucleotides are TGTGCCAGCAGGACGACAGGGGTGGCCTACGAGCAGTACTTC.

The chain couples TRBV27 to TRBJ1-2; D not resolved. Trimming took off 5 bases at V and 7 bases at J, with 8 bases between the two ends. Germline V gene data show CDR1 as MNHEY and CDR2 as SMNVEV (reference sequence). The CDR3 has 11 amino acids. CDR3 DNA: TGTGCCAGCAGTCCAGGTAGTGGCTACACCTTC. This gives the protein CASSPGSGYTF.

The chain joins TRBV6-6 to TRBJ2-7; the D call may be TRBD1 or TRBD2 (7 bases each). V gave up 2 bases and J gave up 2 bases, with 13 bases separating them. This CDR3 region has 15 residues. Germline V gives CDR1 MNHNY, CDR2 SVGAGI (reference sequence). In DNA, the CDR3 is TGTGCCAGCAGTTACGGGCAGGGGGGGGCCTACGAGCAGTACTTC. Protein sequence: CASSYGQGGAYEQYF.

The chain employs TRBV15 and TRBJ1-4; D gene uncertain. The CDR3 is 14 amino acids. The germline gives CDR1 LNHNV, CDR2 YYDKDF (reference sequence). V was pared by 3 bases and J by 8 bases, with 13 bases between. CDR3 coding DNA: TGTGCCACCAGCAGGACGACCCGGAGGGAAAAACTGTTTTTT. It translates to CATSRTTRREKLFF.

The chain combines TRBV29-1 with TRBJ2-7, with unresolved D. V was shortened by 3 bases and J by 0 bases, with 12 bases between the two germline ends. Germline-derived CDR1 and CDR2 are SQVTM and ANQGSEA. The CDR3 is made up of 14 amino acids. CDR3 protein: CSVEEGPHSYEQYF. For the CDR3, the DNA is TGCAGCGTTGAGGAAGGACCACACTCCTACGAGCAGTACTTC.

The gene calls are TRBV29-1 and TRBJ1-3; 9 positions match TRBD1. V was clipped by 3 bases and J by 4 bases; unmatched bases: 7. Germline lookup yields CDR1 SQVTM and CDR2 ANQGSEA. This CDR3 has 15 amino acids. The CDR3 DNA is TGCAGCGTTGAGGACAGGGGATCTTCGGGAAACACCATATATTTT. Translated, it gives CSVEDRGSSGNTIYF.

This chain links TRBV27 with TRBJ2-7, with TRBD1 matching over 7 bases. V dropped 2 bases and J dropped 1; count of bases not matched to a gene: 5. Germline lookup yields CDR1 MNHEY and CDR2 SMNVEV (reference sequence). This CDR3 has 15 residues. In DNA form, the CDR3 reads TGTGCCAGCAGTTTAACACAGGGGTGGTCCTACGAGCAGTACTTC. Translation: CASSLTQGWSYEQYF.

The count of this clone is one. This sequence joins TRBV6-5 and TRBJ1-3, with a weak D call TRBD1 (5 bases). Germline V gene lookup returns CDR1 MNHEY and CDR2 SVGAGI. With 5 bases removed from V and 7 bases from J, the gap between germline ends came to 9 bases. This CDR3 spans 12 amino acids. CDR3 residues: CASSGTENTIYF. CDR3 nucleotides: TGTGCCAGCAGTGGGACGGAGAACACCATATATTTT.

The chain has TRBV5-4 and TRBJ2-3; 9 bases are a match to TRBD1. Germline V gene data show CDR1 as SGHNT and CDR2 as YYREEE (reference sequence). The CDR3 runs to 15 residues. The ends lost 3 bases at V and 0 bases at J; junction bases unmatched: 2. CDR3 loop: CASSYRGLSTDTQYF. The CDR3 region has the DNA TGTGCCAGCAGCTACAGGGGGCTCAGCACAGATACGCAGTATTTT.

This clone is a singleton in its sample. The chain recombines TRBV10-3 with TRBJ2-2; the match to TRBD1 covers 9 bases. With V trimmed by 9 bases and J by 4 bases, 15 bases remained unmatched. This CDR3 region has 17 residues. Germline lookup yields CDR1 ENHRY and CDR2 SYGVKD. The CDR3 region has the DNA TGTGCCATAACACAGGGGGCACGGGAGTCGGGCACCGGGGAGCTGTTTTTT. This encodes CAITQGARESGTGELFF.

The chain is built from TRBV7-2 and TRBJ2-7; 10 positions agree with TRBD2. The CDR3 runs 17 residues. CDR1 is SGHTA, CDR2 FQGNSA, per germline. V was clipped by 3 bases and J by 4 bases; unmatched bases: 12. Here the CDR3 reads CASSLYPISGRTYEQYF. CDR3 bases: TGTGCCAGCAGCTTGTATCCAATTAGCGGGAGGACTTACGAGCAGTACTTC.

The chain uses TRBV27 and TRBJ2-7; TRBD1 might be the D (6 bases). Trimming took 5 bases from V and 3 from J, leaving 14 bases between them. Germline values: CDR1 MNHEY, CDR2 SMNVEV (reference sequence). The CDR3 contains 14 residues. CDR3 sequence: CASSLRTAGYEQYF. The CDR3 DNA reads TGTGCCAGCAGTCTGAGGACAGCTGGCTACGAGCAGTACTTC.

This chain joins TRBV19 and TRBJ1-5; 8 bases agree with TRBD1. There are 15 residues in the CDR3. Germline CDR1 and CDR2: LNHDA and SQIVND (reference sequence). With 6 bases clipped from V and 1 base from J, the junction kept 5 bases outside the gene matches. CDR3 amino acids: CASSPGGGSNQPQHF. Written as DNA, the CDR3 is TGTGCCAGTAGCCCAGGGGGCGGCAGCAATCAGCCCCAGCATTTT.

The chain combines TRBV11-2 with TRBJ2-2; D may be TRBD2 (5 bases). Trimming shortened V by 4 bases and J by 5 bases, and 17 bases separated the two germline ends. Per germline, CDR1 SGHAT and CDR2 FQNNGV. This CDR3 comprises 16 residues. This CDR3 is CASSSVRDPITGELFF. In DNA, the CDR3 is TGTGCCAGCAGCTCGGTACGGGATCCGATTACCGGGGAGCTGTTTTTT. Together with reference TRBV11-2 and TRBJ2-2, the CDR3 gives the full variable domain: EAGVAQSPRYKIIEKRQSVAFWCNPISGHATLYWYQQILGQGPKLLIQFQNNGVVDDSQLPKDRFSAERLKGVDSTLKIQPAKLEDSAVYLCASSSVRDPITGELFFGEGSRLTVL.

The gene calls are TRBV7-6 and TRBJ1-1, with 11 nucleotides matching TRBD1. The ends lost 2 bases at V and 4 bases at J; junction bases unmatched: 12. The length of the CDR3 is 18 residues. The germline V gene has CDR1 SGHVS and CDR2 FNYEAQ. The CDR3 DNA follows: TGTGCCAGCAGCTTATGGGGTCCGGGACAGGGGGAGGGCACTGAAGCTTTCTTT. Translating it yields CASSLWGPGQGEGTEAFF.

This chain connects TRBV27 to TRBJ2-2; tentative D call: TRBD1 (5 bases). The CDR3 loop spans 16 amino acids. V was trimmed by 0 bases and J by 4 bases, leaving 12 bases between them. Per germline, CDR1 MNHEY and CDR2 SMNVEV (reference sequence). CDR3 DNA: TGTGCCAGCAGTTTATCAGCAGGGCCGGTCACCGGGGAGCTGTTTTTT. Its translation is CASSLSAGPVTGELFF.

V and J are TRBV4-3 and TRBJ2-2; D unresolved. The CDR3 is made up of 16 amino acids. Germline V gene sequence: CDR1 LGHNA, CDR2 YSLEER. Trimming left V 0 bases short and J 6 bases short, with 14 bases between. This CDR3 reads CASSQDYSTESGELFF. The CDR3 region has the DNA TGCGCCAGCAGCCAAGATTATAGTACCGAGTCCGGGGAGCTGTTTTTT.

J is TRBJ2-3 and V is TRBV7-9, with no clear D. The V and J ends lost 0 bases and 2 bases respectively, with 9 bases between them. This CDR3 region has 15 residues. The germline CDR1 and CDR2 sequences are SEHNR and FQNEAQ (reference sequence). The CDR3 DNA follows: TGTGCCAGCAGCTTAGCGCTGGCCGTCACAGATACGCAGTATTTT. This gives the protein CASSLALAVTDTQYF.

Here the CDR3 reads CASSIRADGNTEAFF. The CDR3, as DNA: TGTGCCAGTAGTATCAGGGCAGACGGGAACACTGAAGCTTTCTTT. The V gene is TRBV19, the J gene TRBJ1-1; D might be TRBD1 (5 bases). V was clipped by 3 bases and J by 1 base, with 12 bases between them. The CDR3 has 15 residues. Per germline, CDR1 LNHDA and CDR2 SQIVND (reference sequence).

V is TRBV7-2 and J is TRBJ1-2; D unresolved. This CDR3 spans 17 amino acids. The germline gives CDR1 SGHTA, CDR2 FQGNSA. V lost 2 bases and J lost 7, with 23 bases in between. The CDR3: CASSLTSGDWESGGYTF. The CDR3 DNA follows: TGTGCCAGCAGCTTAACTTCTGGTGATTGGGAGTCTGGTGGCTACACCTTC.

This chain joins TRBV19 and TRBJ1-1; D is ambiguous. V was shortened by 2 bases and J by 1 base, with 8 bases between the two germline ends. Germline V gene sequence: CDR1 LNHDA, CDR2 SQIVND (reference sequence). This CDR3 is built from 14 residues. The DNA of the CDR3 is TGTGCCAGTAGTATAATAGGTTCGAACACTGAAGCTTTCTTT. It specifies CASSIIGSNTEAFF. Variable domain in full (rest from reference TRBV19 and TRBJ1-1): DGGITQSPKYLFRKEGQNVTLSCEQNLNHDAMYWYRQDPGQGLRLIYYSQIVNDFQKGDIAEGYSVSREKKESFPLTVTSAQKNPTAFYLCASSIIGSNTEAFFGQGTRLTVV.